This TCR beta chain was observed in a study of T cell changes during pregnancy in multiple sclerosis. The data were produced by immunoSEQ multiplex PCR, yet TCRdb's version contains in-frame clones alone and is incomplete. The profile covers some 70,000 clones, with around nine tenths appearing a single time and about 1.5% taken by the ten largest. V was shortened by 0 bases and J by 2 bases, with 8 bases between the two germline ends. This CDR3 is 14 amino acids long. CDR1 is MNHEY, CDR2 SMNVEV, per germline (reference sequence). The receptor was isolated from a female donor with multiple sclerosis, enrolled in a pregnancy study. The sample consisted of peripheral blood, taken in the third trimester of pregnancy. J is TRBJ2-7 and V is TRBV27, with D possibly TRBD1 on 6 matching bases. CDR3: CASSLSWDTYEQYF. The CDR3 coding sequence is TGTGCCAGCAGTTTATCGTGGGACACCTACGAGCAGTACTTC.